This T cell receptor (beta chain) came from a study of CD8+ T cells in alopecia areata. General study points: Mice showed TCR sharing more clearly than patients did, possibly owing to HLA. The study found higher clonality in lesional than normal scalp, especially in alopecia totalis/universalis. Resident alphabeta T-cell populations of normal skin are likewise subject to sequencing in scalp samples.

Extraction and reverse transcription of RNA yielded cDNA as the sequencing template. The data were produced by immunoSEQ multiplex PCR, yet TCRdb's version contains in-frame clones alone and is incomplete. Among 150,000 or so clones listed, 45% to 60% were seen once. CD4+ and CD8+ T cells were sorted from PBMCs stained for CD3, CD4 and CD8. This clone has just a few counts. Its matching antigen is unknown. The source material was CD4+ T cells sorted from blood. This sequence originates from a human donor in good health.

CDR3 loop: CASSIKAGGLNNEQFF. The DNA of the CDR3 is TGTGCCAGTAGTATTAAAGCGGGAGGCCTTAACAATGAGCAGTTCTTC. The V gene is TRBV19, the J gene TRBJ2-1; TRBD2 aligns across 9 bases. Trimming took 3 bases from V and 5 from J; bases not matched to a gene: 8. In germline, CDR1 is LNHDA, CDR2 SQIVND (reference sequence). There are 16 residues in the CDR3.